Each of the 4 T cell receptor beta chains below was sequenced from the same sample in a study of blood T cell repertoires in COVID-19. Assay used: immunoSEQ multiplex PCR; TCRdb lists only in-frame clones, some missing. Found here are around 220,000 clones, more than 75% of them singletons; the top ten hold 3.5% to 4.5%. The source material was peripheral blood. The receptors were gathered from a man aged 45 to 65 with acute or convalescent COVID-19.

This chain links TRBV14 with TRBJ1-1; TRBD1 matches 7 bases. V lost 4 bases, J lost 5 bases, and 7 bases stayed unmatched. This CDR3 has 14 residues. The V gene's germline CDR1 is SGHDN and CDR2 FVKESK. The CDR3 region has the DNA TGTGCCAGCAGCCCGACAGGGCTGAGGACTGAAGCTTTCTTT. The encoded protein is CASSPTGLRTEAFF.

The chain is built from TRBV6-5 and TRBJ1-3, with 9 bases matching TRBD1. Germline V gene sequence: CDR1 MNHEY, CDR2 SVGAGI. The CDR3 extends over 14 amino acids. After removal of 6 bases from V and 5 bases from J, the junction contained 5 bases not matched to a gene. The CDR3 loop reads CASSTGGLRNTIYF. CDR3 nucleotides: TGTGCCAGCAGCACAGGGGGCTTAAGAAACACCATATATTTT.

The V call is TRBV9, the J call TRBJ1-2; D gene ambiguous. This CDR3 is built from 16 residues. Germline CDR1 is SGDLS and CDR2 is YYNGEE. Trimming shortened V by 1 base and J by 8 bases, and 21 bases separated the two germline ends. The CDR3 loop is CASSVTMSGNPGGYTF. The CDR3 DNA reads as TGTGCCAGCAGCGTAACAATGTCCGGGAACCCGGGAGGCTACACCTTC.

The chain links TRBV6-5 to TRBJ2-4; D might be TRBD2 (5 bases). Trimming shortened V by 0 bases and J by 5 bases, and 11 bases separated the two germline ends. The CDR3 loop spans 15 amino acids. Germline V gives CDR1 MNHEY, CDR2 SVGAGI. CDR3 residues: CASSYSRMEENIQYF. The CDR3 bases are TGTGCCAGCAGTTACTCGAGGATGGAGGAAAACATTCAGTACTTC.